Each of the 9 T cell receptor beta chains below was sequenced from the same sample in a study of T cell changes during pregnancy in multiple sclerosis (dated by TCRdb to the late 2010s). To prepare the library, the immunoSEQ multiplex PCR assay was applied. Not all clones reach the TCRdb copy of this immuneACCESS table, which keeps in-frame sequences only. Checked studies attribute under half of the gap to unresolved V genes and leave the rest unexplained. The sample records roughly 40,000 clones, around nine tenths of which are singletons. In total, the top ten clones hold over 4% of the sample. This material consisted of CD8+ T cells from peripheral blood mononuclear cells, taken in the first trimester of pregnancy. These receptors originate from a female donor with multiple sclerosis, enrolled in a pregnancy study.

This clone appeared once. V gene TRBV19 combines with J gene TRBJ1-2; 7 nucleotides align to TRBD1. J was trimmed by 7 bases and V by 3 bases; bases with no gene match: 14. In germline, CDR1 is LNHDA, CDR2 SQIVND (reference sequence). CDR3 length: 16 residues. The CDR3 coding sequence is TGTGCCAGTAGTATGGCCGGAAGGGGGCTTGATAGTGGCTACACCTTC. Its protein product is CASSMAGRGLDSGYTF.

In DNA, the CDR3 is TGTGCCAGCTCTCGGGGATCGGGGCCCCAGCATTTT. Translated, it gives CASSRGSGPQHF. The chain recombines TRBV25-1 with TRBJ1-5; D is ambiguous. V shed 8 bases and J shed 9 bases, with 14 bases lying between them. The germline CDR1 and CDR2 sequences are MGHDK and SYGVNS. The CDR3 runs 12 residues.

In the case of this clone: The sample has other DNA sequences that encode this CDR3 too. The rearrangement joins TRBV9 to TRBJ1-1; a weak D match, TRBD1 (5 bases). Germline-derived CDR1 and CDR2 are SGDLS and YYNGEE. V lost 0 bases and J 0 bases, leaving 9 bases between the germline ends. The CDR3 totals 15 residues. In DNA, the CDR3 is TGTGCCAGCAGCGTAGGCGGGGGAATGAACACTGAAGCTTTCTTT. Its protein is CASSVGGGMNTEAFF.

The V gene is TRBV9, the J gene TRBJ1-4, with a weak D call TRBD1 (5 bases). V lost 4 bases and J 7 bases, leaving 20 bases between the germline ends. Germline CDR1 and CDR2: SGDLS and YYNGEE. The CDR3 extends over 16 amino acids. The CDR3 DNA reads TGTGCCAGCAGCTCCCGAAGCCGGGCCGGGGGTGAAAAACTGTTTTTT. Translation: CASSSRSRAGGEKLFF.

The chain recombines TRBV29-1 with TRBJ2-1; a possible D gene is TRBD2 (6 bases). The V and J ends lost 7 bases and 8 bases respectively, with 9 bases between them. The length of the CDR3 is 10 residues. Per germline, CDR1 SQVTM and CDR2 ANQGSEA. This chain's CDR3 is CSAGVDEQFF. For the CDR3, the DNA is TGCAGCGCGGGGGTGGATGAGCAGTTCTTC.

In regard to this clone: The sample holds other DNA sequences that translate to the same CDR3. The chain is built from TRBV29-1 and TRBJ1-1, with a weak D call TRBD1 (6 bases). Germline V gene data show CDR1 as SQVTM and CDR2 as ANQGSEA. Trimming left V 8 bases short and J 1 base short, with 11 bases between. The CDR3 spans 12 residues. The CDR3 loop reads CSSEGQNTEAFF. CDR3 in DNA: TGCAGCAGCGAGGGACAGAACACTGAAGCTTTCTTT.

The V gene is TRBV4-2, the J gene TRBJ2-7, with 9 bases that match TRBD1. CDR1 LGHNA and CDR2 YNFKEQ come from the germline V gene. CDR3 length: 15 amino acids. With 4 bases clipped from V and 2 bases from J, the junction kept 6 bases outside the gene matches. The CDR3 loop reads CASSPGQGGAYEQYF. Written as DNA, the CDR3 is TGTGCCAGCAGCCCGGGACAGGGTGGCGCCTACGAGCAGTACTTC.

CDR3: CASSYSTYYRAGELFF. CDR3 DNA sequence: TGTGCCAGCAGTTACTCCACTTATTACAGGGCCGGGGAGCTGTTTTTT. The chain employs TRBV6-5 and TRBJ2-2; a possible D gene is TRBD1 (6 bases). The CDR3 runs 16 residues. Germline CDR1 and CDR2: MNHEY and SVGAGI. V lost 0 bases, J lost 6 bases, and 14 bases lay in between.

This rearrangement joins TRBV9 to TRBJ1-1; TRBD1 matches at 8 bases. Germline V gene lookup returns CDR1 SGDLS and CDR2 YYNGEE. The CDR3 spans 14 residues. J was trimmed by 4 bases and V by 0 bases; bases with no gene match: 2. For the CDR3, the DNA is TGTGCCAGCAGCGTAGCCCAGGGGGCCACTGAAGCTTTCTTT. It specifies CASSVAQGATEAFF.